This T cell receptor (beta chain) stems from a study of naive and memory T cell subsets. Study-wide results and limits: Clonotypes are single alpha or beta chains, not paired receptors.

Cells stained for CD3, CD4, CD8, CD45RA, CD27 and viability were sorted into four CD45RA/CD27 subsets. Trimming at V came to 6 bases and at J to 3 bases, leaving 6 bases not matched to a gene. The V gene's germline CDR1 is SGHNT and CDR2 YYREEE (reference sequence). The CDR3 contains 16 residues. An equimolar mix of two oligonucleotides served as the beta constant-region primer for TRBC1 and TRBC2. A 12-nucleotide UMI and the SP2 primer were added to the cDNA 3' end by oligonucleotide ligation. The ligated cDNA underwent four PCR rounds using SP2 and nested alpha and beta constant-region primers. TCRdb analysed the UMI-ligation and nested PCR reads with MiXCR anew, one entry per CDR3 protein. The sample comprises around 160,000 distinct CDR3 sequences, about 17% of which are singletons, and 0.14% to 0.15% rests with the top ten. For this clonotype: Its antigen is still unknown.

This sequence originates from a human donor in good health. Specimen: naive CD4+ T cells from blood. The chain links TRBV5-4 to TRBJ2-1; 13 positions match TRBD2. The CDR3 DNA follows: TGTGCCAGCACCAGGACTAGCGGGAGCAGCTACAATGAGCAGTTCTTC. It is translated as CASTRTSGSSYNEQFF.